The 14 T cell receptor beta chains below all came from one sample that was sequenced in a study of shared clonotypes between healthy human individuals. The data were produced by immunoSEQ multiplex PCR, yet TCRdb's version contains in-frame clones alone and is incomplete. The sample carries around 1.9 million clones, about 92% recorded once. Naivety among CD8 cells was defined by CD45RO negativity and positive CCR7 selection, thereby excluding terminally differentiated effector memory CD45RA+ cells. Sequenced: naive CD8+ T cells from PBMCs. All receptors derive from a man between 18 and 35 years old in good health. Some clones in this sample may be carry-over from other donors' samples.

The J gene is TRBJ2-4, the V gene TRBV13; D uncertain. V was shortened by 5 bases and J by 5 bases, with 4 bases between the two germline ends. The CDR3 is made up of 11 amino acids. CDR1 and CDR2 (germline): PRHDT, FYEKMQ (reference sequence). The chain's CDR3 is CASSLQNIQYF. The CDR3, as DNA: TGTGCCAGCAGCCTACAAAACATTCAGTACTTC.

The J gene is TRBJ1-1, the V gene TRBV7-8; D not certain. V was pared by 1 base and J by 4 bases, with 10 bases between. Germline V CDR1 and CDR2: SGHVS, FQNEAQ. This CDR3 is 14 amino acids long. CDR3 loop: CASSLGAGLTEAFF. DNA for the CDR3: TGTGCCAGCAGCTTAGGTGCAGGACTCACTGAAGCTTTCTTT.

This clone was counted a single time. The CDR3 loop reads CASRQGGYEQYF. The CDR3 bases are TGTGCCAGTAGGCAGGGGGGCTACGAGCAGTACTTC. This chain uses TRBV19 with TRBJ2-7, with D possibly matching TRBD1 (7 bases). Trimming removed 6 bases at V and 3 bases at J, with 9 bases between. Germline CDR1 is LNHDA and CDR2 is SQIVND (reference sequence). The CDR3 is made up of 12 amino acids.

CDR3 in amino acids: CASSQARTGGVYSGANVLTF. CDR3 in DNA: TGCGCCAGCAGCCAAGCTCGGACCGGGGGGGTCTACTCTGGGGCCAACGTCCTGACTTTC. The chain combines TRBV4-1 with TRBJ2-6; 8 positions agree with TRBD2. CDR1 is MGHRA and CDR2 is YSYEKL in the germline V gene. V lost 1 base, J lost 0 bases, and 11 bases stayed unmatched. The CDR3 loop spans 20 amino acids.

V usage is TRBV30 and J usage is TRBJ2-5; possibly TRBD2 for D (5 bases). The DNA end lines up better with TRBJ2-7; the J call may be wrong. This CDR3 has 13 amino acids. Germline V gene sequence: CDR1 GTSNPN, CDR2 SVGIG (reference sequence). The CDR3 sequence: CACWTSGTYEQYF. CDR3 DNA sequence: TGTGCCTGCTGGACGTCCGGGACCTACGAGCAGTACTTC.

On this clone: One end of the junction fails to match germline, which may point to a read error. The chain combines TRBV9 with TRBJ1-2, with a possible D match to TRBD1 (6 bases). This CDR3 has 15 amino acids. Germline values: CDR1 SGDLS, CDR2 YYNGEE. The CDR3: CASSVEGQGPDFIDF. CDR3 coding DNA: TGTGCCAGCAGCGTAGAAGGGCAGGGGCCCGATTTTATAGACTTC.

J is TRBJ2-7 and V is TRBV13; D assignment may be TRBD1 or TRBD2 (5 bases each). Germline loops: CDR1 PRHDT, CDR2 FYEKMQ (reference sequence). V was clipped by 0 bases and J by 4 bases, with 13 bases between them. CDR3 size: 15 residues. CDR3 DNA: TGTGCCAGCAGCTTAGGATCCGAGGGGTTGTACGAGCAGTACTTC. Its translation: CASSLGSEGLYEQYF.

This rearrangement joins TRBV10-3 to TRBJ1-2, with TRBD1 as a possible D gene (5 bases). The CDR3 is made up of 16 amino acids. Trimming stripped 0 bases from V and 8 bases from J, with 19 bases between. The germline V gene has CDR1 ENHRY and CDR2 SYGVKD. CDR3 DNA: TGTGCCATCAGTGAGTCCCGGGACTCCTCACGGTGGGGCTACACCTTC. It specifies CAISESRDSSRWGYTF.

The genes are TRBV7-9 and TRBJ2-3; 8 bases agree with TRBD1. Per germline, CDR1 SEHNR and CDR2 FQNEAQ (reference sequence). The CDR3 contains 14 residues. V shed 3 bases and J 5 bases; nucleotides not matched to a gene: 4. CDR3 amino acids: CASSLDRVGDTQYF. In DNA form, the CDR3 reads TGTGCCAGCAGCTTGGACAGGGTTGGAGATACGCAGTATTTT.

This clone has only a few counts. The same CDR3 arises from other DNA sequences in this sample as well. This sequence joins TRBV30 and TRBJ1-1; D remains ambiguous. The V and J ends lost 1 base and 0 bases respectively, with 6 bases between them. The CDR3 sequence is 13 residues long. Germline values: CDR1 GTSNPN, CDR2 SVGIG (reference sequence). This chain's CDR3 is CAWSAGMNTEAFF. CDR3 sequence (DNA): TGTGCCTGGAGTGCGGGCATGAACACTGAAGCTTTCTTT.

The chain is built from TRBV7-9 and TRBJ2-3; 9 bases map to TRBD2. Germline CDR1 reads SEHNR; CDR2 reads FQNEAQ (reference sequence). CDR3 length: 15 residues. The ends lost 3 bases at V and 3 bases at J; junction bases unmatched: 4. The CDR3 DNA follows: TGTGCCAGCAGCTTTCTAGCGGGAAATACAGATACGCAGTATTTT. Its translation is CASSFLAGNTDTQYF.

The rearrangement joins TRBV4-1 to TRBJ2-7, with TRBD2 matching 7 bases. This CDR3 spans 14 amino acids. Germline values: CDR1 MGHRA, CDR2 YSYEKL. The V and J ends lost 5 bases and 2 bases, in that order; junction bases with no gene match: 6. DNA of the CDR3: TGCGCCAGCAGCAATCGGGGGGTTGCCTACGAGCAGTACTTC. It codes for CASSNRGVAYEQYF.

The chain employs TRBV5-1 and TRBJ2-7; D is tentatively TRBD1 or TRBD2 (5 bases each). V gave up 3 bases and J gave up 5 bases, with 21 bases separating them. CDR1 and CDR2 (germline): SGHRS, YFSETQ. The CDR3 has 16 amino acids. The DNA for the CDR3 is TGCGCCAGCAGCTCGCCCGGGACGGCGGAGGACCACGAGCAGTACTTC. The encoded protein is CASSSPGTAEDHEQYF.

The chain combines TRBV6-4 with TRBJ2-7; 11 bases are a match to TRBD2. The CDR3 covers 15 residues. V gave up 5 bases and J gave up 4 bases; unmatched junction bases: 7. CDR1 MRHNA and CDR2 SNTAGT come from the germline V gene. CDR3 residues: CASSPTSGSEYEQYF. DNA of the CDR3: TGTGCCAGCAGTCCAACTAGCGGGAGTGAATACGAGCAGTACTTC.